These 27 T cell receptor beta chains came from one sample sequenced in a study of blood T cell repertoires in COVID-19. Sequenced by immunoSEQ multiplex PCR; TCRdb stores in-frame clones only, minus some. This sample carries roughly 14,000 clones, roughly 90% of them seen once, and the ten largest clones take roughly 5.9%. Material: peripheral blood. These receptors were obtained from a human donor in a cohort sampled during active COVID-19.

This clone is a singleton in its sample. The chain combines TRBV6-4 with TRBJ1-2, with D possibly matching TRBD1 (6 bases). V was shortened by 5 bases and J by 4 bases, with 17 bases between the two germline ends. The CDR3 has 15 amino acids. Germline V gives CDR1 MRHNA, CDR2 SNTAGT. CDR3 loop: CASSQDSSGSYGYTF. The CDR3 DNA reads as TGTGCCAGCAGTCAGGACAGTTCAGGAAGCTATGGCTACACCTTC.

The chain employs TRBV5-5 and TRBJ2-1; 8 bases line up with TRBD2. The germline CDR1 and CDR2 sequences are SGHKS and YYEKEE (reference sequence). The CDR3 totals 14 residues. The V and J ends lost 2 bases and 5 bases, in that order; junction bases with no gene match: 3. The CDR3 protein is CASSFGTRNNEQFF. The CDR3 coding sequence is TGTGCCAGCAGCTTCGGGACTAGAAACAATGAGCAGTTCTTC.

This chain joins TRBV27 and TRBJ1-1; TRBD1 matches at 7 bases. V trimming: 4 bases; J trimming: 1 base; junction bases outside the gene matches: 6. CDR1 and CDR2 (germline): MNHEY, SMNVEV (reference sequence). This CDR3 contains 15 residues. In DNA form, the CDR3 reads TGTGCCAGCAGTTCGGGGACAGTCCCGAACACTGAAGCTTTCTTT. Translated, it gives CASSSGTVPNTEAFF.

The rearrangement joins TRBV2 to TRBJ2-3; D not certain. Trimming took 6 bases from V and 5 from J, leaving 6 bases between them. The V gene's germline CDR1 is SNHLY and CDR2 FYNNEI. The CDR3 consists of 11 residues. The chain's CDR3 is CASRAIDTQYF. CDR3 nucleotides: TGTGCCAGCAGAGCCATAGATACGCAGTATTTT.

The chain has TRBV5-4 and TRBJ2-3; TRBD2 agrees at 7 bases. J was trimmed by 6 bases and V by 4 bases; bases with no gene match: 17. CDR1 is SGHNT, CDR2 YYREEE, per germline (reference sequence). The CDR3 extends over 17 amino acids. The CDR3 bases are TGTGCCAGCAGCCCCCCTCCGGCGGGAGTATTCGGGGATACGCAGTATTTT. It encodes CASSPPPAGVFGDTQYF. Supplemented by reference TRBV5-4 and TRBJ2-3, the full variable domain reads ETGVTQSPTHLIKTRGQQVTLRCSSQSGHNTVSWYQQALGQGPQFIFQYYREEENGRGNFPPRFSGLQFPNYSSELNVNALELDDSALYLCASSPPPAGVFGDTQYFGPGTRLTVL.

The chain is built from TRBV27 and TRBJ2-2; TRBD2 matches 14 bases. Germline lookup yields CDR1 MNHEY and CDR2 SMNVEV (reference sequence). There are 20 residues in the CDR3. V lost 4 bases and J lost 1; bases outside the gene matches: 11. The CDR3 region has the DNA TGTGCCAGCAGTTGGGACAGAAGGGGACTAGCGGGAGTGAACACCGGGGAGCTGTTTTTT. Translated: CASSWDRRGLAGVNTGELFF.

The genes are TRBV3-1 (or the pseudogene TRBV3-2) and TRBJ1-4; 7 bases are shared with TRBD1. V gave up 5 bases and J gave up 7 bases; unmatched junction bases: 10. Germline V gives CDR1 LGHDT, CDR2 YNNKEL (reference sequence). The CDR3 is 15 residues long. The CDR3 region has the DNA TGTGCCAGCAGCTCAGAAGGGGGCCGGGCTGAAAAACTGTTTTTT. The encoded protein is CASSSEGGRAEKLFF.

The V gene is TRBV9, the J gene TRBJ1-6; D call uncertain. The CDR3 consists of 12 residues. CDR1 SGDLS and CDR2 YYNGEE come from the germline V gene. Trimming removed 7 bases from V and 8 bases from J, with 10 bases in between. This chain's CDR3 is CASSRVDSPLHF. As DNA, the CDR3 is TGTGCCAGCTCGAGGGTGGATTCACCCCTCCACTTT.

This sequence joins TRBV5-1 and TRBJ2-5; D not resolved. V was cut by 5 bases and J by 1 base, with 12 bases left in between. Per the germline V gene, CDR1 is SGHRS and CDR2 is YFSETQ. The CDR3 has 14 amino acids. This CDR3 is CASRLSYTQETQYF. The CDR3 coding sequence is TGCGCCAGCAGACTATCGTATACCCAAGAGACCCAGTACTTC. Combining the CDR3 with reference TRBV5-1 and TRBJ2-5 gives the whole variable domain KAGVTQTPRYLIKTRGQQVTLSCSPISGHRSVSWYQQTPGQGLQFLFEYFSETQRNKGNFPGRFSGRQFSNSRSEMNVSTLELGDSALYLCASRLSYTQETQYFGPGTRLLVL.

The gene calls are TRBV27 and TRBJ2-5; weak D call: TRBD1 (6 bases). The germline V and J ends were trimmed by 5 bases and 4 bases, with 17 bases remaining between them. The CDR3 runs to 15 residues. The germline CDR1 and CDR2 sequences are MNHEY and SMNVEV (reference sequence). The CDR3 is CASSPYSGVGETQYF. DNA of the CDR3: TGTGCCAGCAGTCCCTATTCAGGGGTCGGAGAGACCCAGTACTTC.

This clone was observed a few times. V usage is TRBV19 and J usage is TRBJ1-2, with D tentatively TRBD1 (5 bases). Trimming cost V 7 bases and J 3 bases, with 15 bases left between them. From germline, CDR1 is LNHDA and CDR2 SQIVND (reference sequence). The CDR3 is 14 residues long. The CDR3 spells CASTPGAPDYGYTF. The CDR3, as DNA: TGTGCCAGTACGCCTGGGGCGCCGGACTATGGCTACACCTTC.

The chain employs TRBV21-1 and TRBJ2-2; TRBD2 is taken as the D call from the table, unchecked against the DNA. TRBV21-1 has pseudogene status. This CDR3 spans 15 amino acids. The CDR3 is CASSRLVFGTGELFF. The CDR3 nucleotides are TGTGCCAGCAGCAGACTAGTATTCGGCACCGGGGAGCTGTTTTTT.

The gene calls are TRBV9 and TRBJ2-1, with a possible D match to TRBD2 (5 bases). Germline CDR1 is SGDLS and CDR2 is YYNGEE. The CDR3 runs to 19 residues. V lost 0 bases and J 0 bases, leaving 19 bases between the germline ends. The CDR3 sequence is CASSVDLGVAPSSYNEQFF. CDR3 coding DNA: TGTGCCAGCAGCGTAGACTTGGGAGTAGCCCCGAGCTCCTACAATGAGCAGTTCTTC. Drawing the rest from reference TRBV9 and TRBJ2-1, the complete variable domain is DSGVTQTPKHLITATGQRVTLRCSPRSGDLSVYWYQQSLDQGLQFLIQYYNGEERAKGNILERFSAQQFPDLHSELNLSSLELGDSALYFCASSVDLGVAPSSYNEQFFGPGTRLTVL.

This sequence joins TRBV4-3 and TRBJ2-7; 10 nucleotides line up with TRBD1. Losses at the gene ends were 1 base for V and 3 bases for J; bases not matched to a gene: 3. Germline CDR1 reads LGHNA; CDR2 reads YSLEER. The CDR3 runs 15 residues. The CDR3: CASSQGRTGGYEQYF. CDR3 coding DNA: TGCGCCAGCAGCCAAGGGCGGACAGGGGGCTACGAGCAGTACTTC.

The chain combines TRBV19 with TRBJ2-7; D not certain. The CDR3 has 12 amino acids. The germline V and J ends were trimmed by 4 bases and 10 bases, with 14 bases remaining between them. Germline V gene sequence: CDR1 LNHDA, CDR2 SQIVND (reference sequence). The CDR3 DNA is TGTGCCAGTAGTAGATCATCTGGGCCCCAGTACTTC. Residues: CASSRSSGPQYF.

The chain is built from TRBV11-2 and TRBJ2-7, with 11 bases identical to TRBD1. This CDR3 comprises 15 residues. V lost 4 bases to trimming and J lost 6 bases; unmatched junction nucleotides: 8. Germline loops: CDR1 SGHAT, CDR2 FQNNGV. The CDR3 sequence is CASSSPDRGPGEQYF. The CDR3 nucleotides are TGTGCCAGCAGCTCACCGGACAGGGGGCCGGGCGAGCAGTACTTC.

The chain employs TRBV30 and TRBJ2-3; 8 bases are a match to TRBD2. V was clipped by 5 bases and J by 7 bases; unmatched bases: 8. This CDR3 is built from 13 residues. Germline CDR1 GTSNPN, CDR2 SVGIG (reference sequence). CDR3 sequence reads: CAWAGGPHNTQYF. The CDR3 region has the DNA TGTGCCTGGGCGGGAGGCCCCCACAATACGCAGTATTTT. The complete variable domain, with remaining parts taken from reference TRBV30 and TRBJ2-3, reads SQTIHQWPATLVQPVGSPLSLECTVEGTSNPNLYWYRQAAGRGLQLLFYSVGIGQISSEVPQNLSASRPQDRQFILSSKKLLLSDSGFYLCAWAGGPHNTQYFGPGTRLTVL.

The DNA for the CDR3 is TGTGCCAGCAGCTTGGCTGCGGGAGGGAGGACCGGGGAGCTGTTTTTT. This translates into CASSLAAGGRTGELFF. The J gene is TRBJ2-2, the V gene TRBV5-4, with 9 nucleotides matching TRBD2. Germline V lookup: CDR1 SGHNT, CDR2 YYREEE (reference sequence). The CDR3 is 16 amino acids. Trimming cost V 0 bases and J 5 bases; bases outside gene matches: 5.

The CDR3 loop is CASSPSRDRSQYF. In DNA, the CDR3 is TGTGCCAGCAGTCCGTCCCGGGACAGGAGCCAGTACTTC. The chain recombines TRBV2 with TRBJ2-5; TRBD1 matches 8 bases. CDR1 is SNHLY and CDR2 is FYNNEI in the germline V gene. Trimming took 5 bases from V and 10 from J; bases not matched to a gene: 9. The length of the CDR3 is 13 residues.

V and J are TRBV7-9 and TRBJ2-1, with D tentatively TRBD2 (6 bases). This CDR3 region has 13 residues. Germline-derived CDR1 and CDR2 are SEHNR and FQNEAQ (reference sequence). V dropped 3 bases and J dropped 10 bases, with 13 bases sitting between them. For the CDR3, the DNA is TGTGCCAGCAGCTTTTCGTCCAGCGGGGAGCAGTTCTTC. As protein: CASSFSSSGEQFF.

The gene calls are TRBV4-2 and TRBJ1-4; D is undetermined. Looked up from germline, CDR1 is LGHNA and CDR2 is YNFKEQ. The CDR3 consists of 15 residues. Trimming pared 0 bases from V and 4 bases from J, leaving 9 bases between. The CDR3 here is CASSQDGQYNEKLFF. Here the CDR3 DNA reads TGTGCCAGCAGCCAAGATGGGCAGTATAATGAAAAACTGTTTTTT.

This rearrangement joins TRBV30 to TRBJ2-1, with 7 positions matching TRBD1. CDR1 and CDR2 from the germline V gene are GTSNPN and SVGIG (reference sequence). This CDR3 is 14 amino acids long. V shed 2 bases and J 12 bases; nucleotides not matched to a gene: 13. Written as DNA, the CDR3 is TGTGCCTGGAGTCGATCTCGAACAGGGGAATGGCAGTTCTTC. It is translated as CAWSRSRTGEWQFF. Full variable domain (remainder filled in from reference TRBV30 and TRBJ2-1): SQTIHQWPATLVQPVGSPLSLECTVEGTSNPNLYWYRQAAGRGLQLLFYSVGIGQISSEVPQNLSASRPQDRQFILSSKKLLLSDSGFYLCAWSRSRTGEWQFFGPGTRLTVL.

The V and J genes are TRBV10-3 and TRBJ2-5, with a tentative D call TRBD1 (6 bases). This CDR3 contains 15 residues. Germline V lookup: CDR1 ENHRY, CDR2 SYGVKD. V lost 8 bases and J lost 5, with 21 bases in between. The CDR3 here is CAIGDFGRGVETQYF. CDR3 DNA: TGTGCCATCGGAGATTTCGGCAGGGGTGTGGAGACCCAGTACTTC.

V and J are TRBV2 and TRBJ1-3, with TRBD1 as a possible D gene (5 bases). The V gene lost 4 bases and the J gene lost 2 bases, with 12 bases spanning the gap. CDR1 and CDR2 (germline): SNHLY, FYNNEI. This CDR3 has 15 residues. This CDR3 is CASSGEGLPGNTIYF. CDR3 DNA sequence: TGTGCCAGCAGTGGGGAGGGGCTACCTGGAAACACCATATATTTT.

This sequence joins TRBV28 and TRBJ1-1; 12 bases are a match to TRBD1. V was clipped by 8 bases and J by 10 bases; unmatched bases: 5. The CDR3 covers 12 residues. Looked up from germline, CDR1 is MDHEN and CDR2 is SYDVKM. The CDR3 region has the DNA TGTGCCAGCGGGACAGGGGGCCAGAGAGCTTTCTTT. It specifies CASGTGGQRAFF.

The chain couples TRBV6-5 to TRBJ2-7; TRBD2 matches 10 bases. CDR1 MNHEY and CDR2 SVGAGI come from the germline V gene. The J segment lost 4 bases and the V segment lost 6 bases, leaving 9 bases of the junction unmatched. The CDR3 is made up of 15 amino acids. CDR3 amino acids: CASSVKLAGTYEQYF. Written as DNA, the CDR3 is TGTGCCAGCAGCGTAAAACTAGCGGGAACGTACGAGCAGTACTTC.

The chain recombines TRBV10-3 with TRBJ2-7; TRBD2 agrees at 11 bases. The length of the CDR3 is 14 residues. CDR1 is ENHRY, CDR2 SYGVKD, per germline. V lost 3 bases to trimming and J lost 5 bases; unmatched junction nucleotides: 3. The DNA for the CDR3 is TGTGCCATCAGTGATAGCGGGAGGGCTAACGAGCAGTACTTC. This encodes CAISDSGRANEQYF.